A single sample gave rise to the 21 T cell receptor beta chains below, sequenced in a study of graft-versus-host responses after intestinal transplantation. For these receptors, no antigen is known. The table came from immunoSEQ multiplex PCR; TCRdb's copy has only in-frame clones and leaves some out. The data contain 55,000 to 85,000 clones, around 92% of them singletons. Specimen: unstimulated CD8+ T cells sorted from spleen or lymph node cells, collected before intestinal transplant. The receptors derive from a human donor who received an intestinal transplant.

The V gene is TRBV29-1, the J gene TRBJ2-7, with unresolved D. Germline CDR1 SQVTM, CDR2 ANQGSEA. V was clipped by 2 bases and J by 2 bases, with 7 bases between them. The CDR3 has 12 amino acids. The chain's CDR3 is CSVERLTYEQYF. The CDR3 nucleotides are TGCAGCGTTGAAAGACTTACCTACGAGCAGTACTTC.

The chain recombines TRBV4-1 with TRBJ1-5; weak D call: TRBD1 (6 bases). V lost 0 bases and J 1 base, leaving 13 bases between the germline ends. The CDR3 is 17 residues long. In germline, CDR1 is MGHRA, CDR2 YSYEKL. In nucleotides, the CDR3 is TGCGCCAGCAGCCAAGAGCGGGGGCAGGGCAGCAATCAGCCCCAGCATTTT. It translates to CASSQERGQGSNQPQHF.

The CDR3 spells CASSLQQGAGELFF. CDR3 bases: TGTGCCAGCAGCTTACAACAGGGGGCCGGGGAGCTGTTTTTT. The rearrangement links TRBV7-6 to TRBJ2-2; 8 bases line up with TRBD1. Germline CDR1 SGHVS, CDR2 FNYEAQ. V lost 2 bases to trimming and J lost 6 bases; unmatched junction nucleotides: 2. The CDR3 has 14 amino acids. Full variable domain (missing parts from reference TRBV7-6 and TRBJ2-2): GAGVSQSPRYKVTKRGQDVALRCDPISGHVSLYWYRQALGQGPEFLTYFNYEAQQDKSGLPNDRFSAERPEGSISTLTIQRTEQRDSAMYRCASSLQQGAGELFFGEGSRLTVL.

In its sample, this clone was seen once. The rearrangement uses TRBV28 and TRBJ1-4; D is possibly TRBD1 (5 bases). The germline V and J ends were trimmed by 2 bases and 7 bases, with 14 bases remaining between them. The CDR3 loop spans 15 amino acids. Germline CDR1 is MDHEN and CDR2 is SYDVKM. In DNA form, the CDR3 reads TGTGCCAGCAGTTTAGGCAGGGAAGTAATTGAAAAACTGTTTTTT. Translating gives CASSLGREVIEKLFF.

This rearrangement joins TRBV27 to TRBJ2-6, with a possible D match to TRBD1 (5 bases). The CDR3 is 13 amino acids. V was trimmed by 9 bases and J by 4 bases, leaving 10 bases between them. Germline assignment: CDR1 MNHEY and CDR2 SMNVEV (reference sequence). In DNA, the CDR3 is TGTGCCAGTACAGGTTCCGGGGCCAACGTCCTGACTTTC. Translated, it gives CASTGSGANVLTF.

The gene calls are TRBV29-1 and TRBJ2-7, with D possibly TRBD2 on 6 matching bases. The length of the CDR3 is 13 residues. Germline CDR1 and CDR2: SQVTM and ANQGSEA. V was trimmed by 0 bases and J by 3 bases, leaving 9 bases between them. CDR3 bases: TGCAGCGTTGAAGAGGAGGGGAACTACGAGCAGTACTTC. Translated, it gives CSVEEEGNYEQYF.

The chain couples TRBV15 to TRBJ2-1, with 9 bases aligning to TRBD2. The junction had 9 bases not matched to a gene; V was cut back by 5 bases and J by 4 bases. This CDR3 has 16 residues. CDR1 LNHNV and CDR2 YYDKDF come from the germline V gene (reference sequence). This chain's CDR3 is CATSRGREGIYNEQFF. CDR3 DNA: TGTGCCACCAGCCGTGGGCGGGAGGGAATATACAATGAGCAGTTCTTC.

V gene TRBV5-1 combines with J gene TRBJ1-5, with 10 bases fitting TRBD1. Germline V lookup: CDR1 SGHRS, CDR2 YFSETQ. The CDR3 spans 15 residues. V shed 4 bases, J shed 5 bases, and the junction held 6 bases outside the gene matches. The CDR3 coding sequence is TGCGCCAGCAGCCTGTCCGGGACAGGGGATCAGCCCCAGCATTTT. It specifies CASSLSGTGDQPQHF.

The chain has TRBV4-1 and TRBJ1-2; 12 positions agree with TRBD1. V lost 3 bases to trimming and J lost 2 bases; unmatched junction nucleotides: 7. Germline CDR1 is MGHRA and CDR2 is YSYEKL. The CDR3 spans 17 residues. As DNA, the CDR3 is TGCGCCAGCAGCCAGCCCGGGACAGGGGGCTGGAACTATGGCTACACCTTC. Protein: CASSQPGTGGWNYGYTF.

The chain joins TRBV7-9 to TRBJ2-3; 7 bases are a match to TRBD1. CDR1 and CDR2 (germline): SEHNR, FQNEAQ (reference sequence). CDR3 size: 17 residues. Trimming at V came to 2 bases and at J to 0 bases, leaving 8 bases not matched to a gene. DNA of the CDR3: TGTGCCAGCAGCTTATTCCGTGACAGGGCTAGCACAGATACGCAGTATTTT. Amino acid sequence: CASSLFRDRASTDTQYF.

J is TRBJ2-1 and V is TRBV11-2, with 8 nucleotides matching TRBD2. Germline values: CDR1 SGHAT, CDR2 FQNNGV. V gave up 1 base and J gave up 5 bases; unmatched junction bases: 16. This CDR3 has 19 amino acids. The CDR3, as DNA: TGTGCCAGCAGCTTAGTACCCCCGGGAGGGCCGGTAAGGCACAATGAGCAGTTCTTC. Translation: CASSLVPPGGPVRHNEQFF.

The V gene is TRBV13, the J gene TRBJ2-3, with 7 nucleotides matching TRBD1. Germline CDR1 is PRHDT and CDR2 is FYEKMQ (reference sequence). J was trimmed by 0 bases and V by 1 base; bases with no gene match: 4. The CDR3 is made up of 16 amino acids. The CDR3 nucleotides are TGTGCCAGCAGCTTAGTTCCAGGGGGTAGCACAGATACGCAGTATTTT. This translates into CASSLVPGGSTDTQYF. Full variable domain (remainder filled in from reference TRBV13 and TRBJ2-3): AAGVIQSPRHLIKEKRETATLKCYPIPRHDTVYWYQQGPGQDPQFLISFYEKMQSDKGSIPDRFSAQQFSDYHSELNMSSLELGDSALYFCASSLVPGGSTDTQYFGPGTRLTVL.

The chain joins TRBV7-3 to TRBJ1-1; D ambiguous. This CDR3 comprises 13 residues. CDR1 and CDR2 from the germline V gene are SGHTA and FQGTGA. Trimming removed 2 bases at V and 1 base at J, with 5 bases between. The CDR3 here is CASSLSQNTEAFF. The CDR3 nucleotides read TGTGCCAGCAGCTTATCACAGAACACTGAAGCTTTCTTT.

The chain is built from TRBV5-1 and TRBJ2-5; D gene uncertain. The J call may be wrong; the DNA end is better matched by TRBJ2-7. The CDR3 has 14 amino acids. CDR1 and CDR2 from the germline V gene are SGHRS and YFSETQ. The CDR3 here is CASSWVTSSYEQYF. The DNA for the CDR3 is TGCGCCAGCAGCTGGGTGACAAGCTCCTACGAGCAGTACTTC.

CDR3 sequence (DNA): TGTGCCAGCAGCCCCCTACGCCCTCGCGAGACCCAGTACTTC. Protein: CASSPLRPRETQYF. V is TRBV7-9 and J is TRBJ2-5; unclear D gene. The CDR3 sequence is 14 residues long. The V and J ends lost 5 bases and 5 bases respectively, with 15 bases between them. Germline-derived CDR1 and CDR2 are SEHNR and FQNEAQ (reference sequence).

Note on this clone: This CDR3 is missing its conserved last phenylalanine or tryptophan, likely due to a read error. It is unclear where the CDR3 begins or ends on the DNA, so no DNA is shown, and the CDR3 is as TCRdb lists it. J is TRBJ1-3 and V is TRBV2. Germline CDR1 and CDR2: SNHLY and FYNNEI. 12 amino acids form the CDR3, both terminal residues included. Here the CDR3 reads CASSELRGTTEI.

The CDR3 spells CASSLVQGTTYEQYF. The CDR3 coding sequence is TGTGCCAGCAGCTTAGTACAGGGCACCACCTACGAGCAGTACTTC. The chain employs TRBV7-2 and TRBJ2-7, with TRBD1 as a possible D gene (6 bases). CDR3 length equals 15 residues. Trimming left V 1 base short and J 2 bases short, with 12 bases between. The V gene's germline CDR1 is SGHTA and CDR2 FQGNSA.

The rearrangement links TRBV28 to TRBJ2-3; 8 positions match TRBD2. After removal of 6 bases from V and 5 bases from J, the junction contained 10 bases not matched to a gene. CDR1 MDHEN and CDR2 SYDVKM come from the germline V gene. There are 15 residues in the CDR3. In DNA form, the CDR3 reads TGTGCCAGCAGCTTCGGGACTAGGCGGGGAGATACGCAGTATTTT. This sequence encodes CASSFGTRRGDTQYF. Using reference TRBV28 and TRBJ2-3 for the parts outside the CDR3, the full variable domain is DVKVTQSSRYLVKRTGEKVFLECVQDMDHENMFWYRQDPGLGLRLIYFSYDVKMKEKGDIPEGYSVSREKKERFSLILESASTNQTSMYLCASSFGTRRGDTQYFGPGTRLTVL.

The chain carries TRBV5-1 and TRBJ1-6; D is undetermined. The ends were cut back, 3 bases at V and 9 bases at J, with 16 bases in the middle. This CDR3 has 15 residues. From germline, CDR1 is SGHRS and CDR2 YFSETQ. The CDR3 region is CASSSESERSSPLHF. The CDR3 DNA is TGCGCCAGCAGCTCGGAATCGGAGAGGAGTTCACCCCTCCACTTT.

This clone was observed a single time. The chain couples TRBV6-6 to TRBJ2-1; no reliable D call. Germline CDR1 MNHNY, CDR2 SVGAGI (reference sequence). With 2 bases removed from V and 4 bases from J, the gap between germline ends came to 9 bases. This CDR3 region has 14 residues. CDR3 loop: CASSYTSVYNEQFF. CDR3 nucleotide sequence: TGTGCCAGCAGTTACACCTCGGTATACAATGAGCAGTTCTTC.

The V and J genes are TRBV27 and TRBJ1-5; D possibly corresponds to TRBD1 (6 bases). Germline V CDR1 and CDR2: MNHEY, SMNVEV (reference sequence). V lost 4 bases and J 5 bases, leaving 15 bases between the germline ends. The CDR3 has 15 amino acids. The CDR3 spells CASSSQGSLYQPQHF. CDR3 nucleotide sequence: TGTGCCAGCAGTTCTCAGGGGTCCTTATATCAGCCCCAGCATTTT.